This T cell receptor (beta chain) was captured by sequencing in a study of cytomegalovirus exposure and HLA in healthy donors (dated by TCRdb to about 2017). Regarding the study in general: A later analysis indicated that the 90 to 150 validation repertoires were generated on the platform also employed for the 666 repertoires of the first cohort. The aim of the study was to test whether cataloging public T cell receptors could identify signatures of past pathogen exposure. Along with the approximately 700-subject first cohort, a separate validation cohort of 120 different subjects was used. High-throughput TCR immunosequencing, statistical association of individual TCRs with disease status, and machine learning were combined to predict cytomegalovirus infection status.

The CDR3 spans 15 residues, from the cysteine through the phenylalanine. Only CDR3 DNA remains: 45 bases, in frame from the first base. Trimming takes 4 bases off V and 2 bases off J; junction bases not matched to a gene: 6. As encoded in the germline V gene (reference sequence), CDR1 is SSHAT while CDR2 is FNYEAQ. General findings and caveats noted by the study authors: A later analysis had no HLA typing for the validation cohort, so co-occurrence there was scored across all 110 or so repertoires. The classifier was reported to diagnose cytomegalovirus status with high specificity and sensitivity in both the original and validation cohorts. It was suggested by the authors that the approach could potentially be generalized to other disease states and immunological phenotypes. Of the cluster scores, approximately 95% were above 0 in a later analysis, which found that TCRs clustered in the first cohort also tended to co-occur in the 95 to 150 validation repertoires. A few of the identified cytomegalovirus-associated TCR beta chains were confirmed in vitro to be specific for cytomegalovirus antigens. The study gave a list of 150 to 200 TCR beta chains associated with cytomegalovirus. Across donors, most TCR sequences were observed very rarely, whereas some public TCRs were present in many individuals.

Turning to this clone: Its recognized antigen is unknown. No base quality values were provided; no much bigger clone lies one nucleotide off.

Libraries were made using the immunoSEQ multiplex PCR assay. The paper's data handling went like this. To diagnose cytomegalovirus status from the catalog of TCR beta chain sequences, a statistical classification framework was built. The source is immuneACCESS, and TCRdb retained only in-frame sequences with V and J called. Part of the clones is not carried over; for the studies checked, unresolved V genes explain less than half of this, and the remainder is unexplained. The DNA was the basis for D and trimming; V, J and clone size are from that table. The sample profile shows 190,000 or so clones; around 81% of them were found once. Approximately 3% of the sample is held by the ten biggest clonotypes. Donors formed part of the validation cohort, which comprised approximately 130 subjects and was distinct from the first cohort of under 800 subjects.

The clonotype originates from a woman younger than 30 in good health and CMV-seropositive. The chain employs TRBV7-7 and TRBJ2-3, and 7 bases in between align with TRBD2. Material for sequencing was PBMCs. CDR3 reads: CASSSGLGTTDTQYF. The DNA sequence is as follows: TGTGCCAGCAGCTCCGGACTAGGGACCACAGATACGCAGTATTTT.